The clone carrying this T cell receptor beta chain was seen ten or more times. This record comes from a study of blood T cell repertoires in COVID-19. In the study overall: Specimens from acute and convalescent COVID-19 originated in the United States, Italy and Spain. Sources were T cells, B-cell-depleted T cells, or PBMCs; the material itself was cDNA or gDNA.

The CDR3 is made up of 19 amino acids. Germline CDR1 and CDR2: ENHRY and SYGVKD. Unmatched junction bases numbered 13, after V lost 1 base and J lost 4 bases. As originally analysed: Using reference gene primer amplification, nucleated cell counts were estimated. Clones were sequenced by immunoSEQ multiplex PCR, and TCRdb holds only the in-frame ones, with some missing. The V and J calls and the clone size are those of that table, but D and trimming were determined from the DNA. The repertoire holds fewer than 150,000 clones, with 60% to 85% as singletons. The sequenced sample consisted of peripheral blood. The chain couples TRBV10-3 to TRBJ2-2, with 9 positions matching TRBD2. This receptor was identified in a man older than 75 with acute or convalescent COVID-19. As DNA, the CDR3 is TGTGCCATCAGTGAGTTGAAAGCGGGGGGCAGCTTTGGCACCGGGGAGCTGTTTTTT. Translation gives CAISELKAGGSFGTGELFF.